One sample yielded the 24 T cell receptor beta chains listed below, sequenced in a study of T cells in Graves' hyperthyroidism and ophthalmopathy. It was RNA transcripts that yielded the amplified TCR beta CDR3 regions. HTBI primers drove first-round RT-PCR of the TCR CDR3. TCRdb re-called the multiplex PCR reads with MiXCR, one entry per CDR3 protein. The sample lists 640,000 or so distinct CDR3 sequences, 12% to 15% occurring once. The sample comprised blood. The receptors originated from a woman between 18 and 29 years old with Graves' ophthalmopathy.

V gene TRBV29-1 combines with J gene TRBJ1-1, with D perhaps TRBD1 (5 bases). The CDR3 covers 11 residues. Germline CDR1 and CDR2: SQVTM and ANQGSEA. Deletions cut 7 bases from V and 10 bases from J, with 16 bases between. Here the CDR3 DNA reads TGCAGCGCGCGGCGGGGGGAGGCAGCTTTCTTT. This translates into CSARRGEAAFF.

The rearrangement uses TRBV9 and TRBJ2-5; 7 bases are a match to TRBD1. Losses at the gene ends were 3 bases for V and 7 bases for J; bases not matched to a gene: 6. Germline assignment: CDR1 SGDLS and CDR2 YYNGEE. This CDR3 region has 13 residues. CDR3 DNA sequence: TGTGCCAGCAGCGCCTCGACAGGGAGGACCCAGTACTTC. It translates to CASSASTGRTQYF.

This sequence joins TRBV7-8 and TRBJ2-7; 13 nucleotides align to TRBD2. Germline V gene sequence: CDR1 SGHVS, CDR2 FQNEAQ. The CDR3 contains 15 residues. The V gene end was trimmed by 5 bases and the J gene end by 3 bases; junction bases not matched to a gene: 4. Here the CDR3 reads CASSNRTSGSYEQYF. For the CDR3, the DNA is TGTGCCAGCAGCAACCGGACTAGCGGGAGCTACGAGCAGTACTTC.

Many counts were recorded for this clonotype. This sequence joins TRBV27 and TRBJ1-5, with D unclear. V lost 1 base, J lost 6 bases, and 7 bases lay in between. The CDR3 is made up of 13 amino acids. Per the germline V gene, CDR1 is MNHEY and CDR2 is SMNVEV (reference sequence). CDR3 bases: TGTGCCAGCAGTTTATATGAGAGTCAGCCCCAGCATTTT. Its translation: CASSLYESQPQHF.

This clonotype was counted only a few times. This rearrangement joins TRBV9 to TRBJ2-3; tentatively, D is TRBD1 (5 bases). The CDR3 totals 15 residues. Per the germline V gene, CDR1 is SGDLS and CDR2 is YYNGEE. V was shortened by 2 bases and J by 1 base, with 11 bases between the two germline ends. The chain's CDR3 is CASSVLQGGTDTQYF. As DNA, the CDR3 is TGTGCCAGCAGCGTTCTCCAGGGTGGCACAGATACGCAGTATTTT.

This chain joins TRBV5-1 and TRBJ1-6, with a possible D match to TRBD1 (5 bases). Trimming took 5 bases from V and 1 from J, leaving 13 bases between them. This CDR3 comprises 16 residues. The V gene's germline CDR1 is SGHRS and CDR2 YFSETQ. CDR3 region: CASSRGDVSYNSPLHF. CDR3 DNA sequence: TGCGCCAGCAGTCGGGGGGACGTATCCTATAATTCACCCCTCCACTTT.

This clonotype has ten or more counts. This chain joins TRBV12-3 or TRBV12-4 and TRBJ2-3; 11 bases align to TRBD2. The CDR3 is 16 amino acids. With V trimmed by 6 bases and J by 6 bases, 11 bases remained unmatched. The CDR3 region is CASRPRLAGPSDTQYF. CDR3 sequence (DNA): TGTGCCAGCAGGCCGAGACTAGCGGGACCTTCGGATACGCAGTATTTT.

This clonotype was recorded many times. The rearrangement joins TRBV12-3 or TRBV12-4 to TRBJ1-1, with no clear D. CDR3 length: 12 residues. V dropped 4 bases and J dropped 0 bases, with 3 bases sitting between them. CDR3 protein: CASSYVNTEAFF. The CDR3 nucleotides read TGTGCCAGCAGTTACGTGAACACTGAAGCTTTCTTT.

This clonotype appeared many times. At one end, the junction sequence differs from germline, possibly due to a read error. The gene calls are TRBV7-9 and TRBJ2-7; D gene uncertain. The CDR3 totals 15 residues. From germline, CDR1 is SEHNR and CDR2 FQNEAQ (reference sequence). The chain's CDR3 is CASTLPGGVIYEQYF. DNA of the CDR3: TGTGCCAGCACCTTACCCGGTGGAGTAATCTACGAGCAGTACTTC.

This clonotype has ten or more counts. The chain has TRBV30 and TRBJ1-5, with D perhaps matching TRBD1 (5 bases). Trimming removed 5 bases at V and 2 bases at J, with 13 bases between. The length of the CDR3 is 14 residues. The germline V gene encodes CDR1 GTSNPN and CDR2 SVGIG (reference sequence). The CDR3 spells CAWGYQGGNQPQHF. CDR3 nucleotide sequence: TGTGCCTGGGGATATCAGGGCGGCAATCAGCCCCAGCATTTT.

This clonotype was recorded at least ten times. This chain uses TRBV6-1 with TRBJ2-3, with 9 bases that match TRBD2. The germline V gene encodes CDR1 MNHNS and CDR2 SASEGT. Trimming took 7 bases from V and 2 from J; bases not matched to a gene: 10. CDR3 length: 16 amino acids. The CDR3 spells CASTMTSGVLTDTQYF. CDR3 DNA sequence: TGTGCCAGCACTATGACTAGCGGTGTCCTCACAGATACGCAGTATTTT.

This clonotype was seen ten or more times. The genes are TRBV6-1 and TRBJ1-3; no reliable D call. Trimming took 3 bases from V and 4 from J, leaving 10 bases between them. Germline V gives CDR1 MNHNS, CDR2 SASEGT. The CDR3 spans 14 residues. The CDR3 DNA reads as TGTGCCAGCAGTGAGGGTTTCAAAGGAAACACCATATATTTT. This gives the protein CASSEGFKGNTIYF.

This clonotype has a count of ten or more. The chain links TRBV28 to TRBJ2-1; tentatively, D is TRBD1 or TRBD2 (5 bases each). CDR3 length: 15 amino acids. Germline V gives CDR1 MDHEN, CDR2 SYDVKM. Trimming stripped 10 bases from V and 1 base from J, with 17 bases between. CDR3: CATRRGGGSYNEQFF. CDR3 bases: TGTGCCACCCGCCGGGGCGGTGGGTCCTACAATGAGCAGTTCTTC.

This clonotype occurred a few times. The rearrangement joins TRBV4-2 to TRBJ1-1; no definite D call. CDR3 size: 14 residues. V lost 2 bases and J lost 1, with 8 bases in between. Germline V gene sequence: CDR1 LGHNA, CDR2 YNFKEQ. CDR3 loop: CASSQPGENTEAFF. The CDR3 nucleotides read TGTGCCAGCAGCCAACCCGGGGAGAACACTGAAGCTTTCTTT.

This clonotype showed up just a few times. Its ends do not fully match the called genes, so a read error is possible. As DNA, the CDR3 is TGCGCCAGCAGCCAAGATTCCGGGATCCTAAATTTACCCCTCCACTTT. Its translation: CASSQDSGILNLPLHF. This chain connects TRBV4-1 to TRBJ1-6; D remains ambiguous. Germline loops: CDR1 MGHRA, CDR2 YSYEKL. The CDR3 sequence is 16 residues long.

This clonotype was recorded at least ten times. V is TRBV7-9 and J is TRBJ2-1, with a weak D call TRBD1 (6 bases). The germline V gene encodes CDR1 SEHNR and CDR2 FQNEAQ (reference sequence). Trimming stripped 5 bases from V and 9 bases from J, with 8 bases between. The CDR3 consists of 11 residues. The CDR3 loop is CASSPGVEQFF. DNA for the CDR3: TGTGCCAGCAGCCCAGGGGTTGAGCAGTTCTTC. Full variable domain (outside the CDR3, taken from reference TRBV7-9 and TRBJ2-1): DTGVSQNPRHKITKRGQNVTFRCDPISEHNRLYWYRQTLGQGPEFLTYFQNEAQLEKSRLLSDRFSAERPKGSFSTLEIQRTEQGDSAMYLCASSPGVEQFFGPGTRLTVL.

The rearrangement joins TRBV28 to TRBJ1-1, with TRBD1 identical over 9 bases. The germline gives CDR1 MDHEN, CDR2 SYDVKM. V lost 5 bases, J lost 3 bases, and 7 bases stayed unmatched. CDR3 length equals 15 residues. The CDR3 region is CASSTYRGQDTEAFF. DNA of the CDR3: TGTGCCAGCAGTACCTACAGGGGGCAGGACACTGAAGCTTTCTTT.

The chain recombines TRBV19 with TRBJ2-7; 7 bases map to TRBD2. The germline V gene has CDR1 LNHDA and CDR2 SQIVND (reference sequence). The CDR3 has 15 amino acids. The V gene end was trimmed by 6 bases and the J gene end by 2 bases; junction bases not matched to a gene: 10. CDR3 protein: CASSLAASGTYEQYF. For the CDR3, the DNA is TGTGCCAGTAGCCTAGCGGCTAGCGGTACCTACGAGCAGTACTTC.

There are a few counts of this clonotype. The J gene is TRBJ2-3, the V gene TRBV5-1; 8 nucleotides line up with TRBD2. The CDR3 runs to 18 residues. V was clipped by 1 base and J by 2 bases; unmatched bases: 12. Germline-derived CDR1 and CDR2 are SGHRS and YFSETQ. CDR3 residues: CASSLRSGTSFSTDTQYF. As DNA, the CDR3 is TGCGCCAGCAGCTTGCGGTCCGGGACTAGTTTTTCCACAGATACGCAGTATTTT.

This chain links TRBV6-2 or TRBV6-3 with TRBJ2-7; D may match TRBD1 or TRBD2 (5 bases each). V gave up 7 bases and J gave up 2 bases, with 15 bases separating them. CDR3 length: 14 amino acids. The germline V gene has CDR1 MNHEY and CDR2 SVGEGT. The CDR3 here is CASTIPGRTYEQYF. The CDR3 bases are TGTGCCAGCACCATCCCGGGACGGACCTACGAGCAGTACTTC.

This clonotype was seen repeatedly, ten times or more. Here the CDR3 reads CAWSVGTVTDTQYF. CDR3 in DNA: TGTGCCTGGAGTGTAGGGACAGTCACAGATACGCAGTATTTT. This chain connects TRBV30 to TRBJ2-3, with TRBD1 matching over 7 bases. Trimming cost V 0 bases and J 2 bases; bases outside gene matches: 2. Germline CDR1 and CDR2: GTSNPN and SVGIG (reference sequence). CDR3 length equals 14 residues.

This clonotype was seen a handful of times. The rearrangement links TRBV7-2 to TRBJ1-6, with a weak D call TRBD1 (5 bases). V lost 2 bases, J lost 8 bases, and 19 bases lay in between. CDR1 SGHTA and CDR2 FQGNSA come from the germline V gene. The CDR3 has 17 residues. CDR3 DNA: TGTGCCAGCAGCTTATGGAGGGGAGGGGTCCTTTATTCACCCCTCCACTTT. Translation gives CASSLWRGGVLYSPLHF.

In this sample, this clonotype turned up a few times. V usage is TRBV29-1 and J usage is TRBJ1-1; perhaps TRBD1 as D (5 bases). The CDR3 contains 15 residues. The V end was cut by 4 bases, the J end by 6 bases, with 21 bases between. Germline V gives CDR1 SQVTM, CDR2 ANQGSEA. The CDR3 sequence: CSVGGLMGGPAEAFF. CDR3 in DNA: TGCAGCGTTGGCGGGCTCATGGGGGGACCCGCTGAAGCTTTCTTT.

V is TRBV24-1 and J is TRBJ1-2; D unresolved. CDR3 length: 15 amino acids. The ends were cut back, 5 bases at V and 3 bases at J, with 15 bases in the middle. Per germline, CDR1 KGHDR and CDR2 SFDVKD. The chain's CDR3 is CATSARTPNDYGYTF. The DNA of the CDR3 is TGTGCCACCAGTGCCCGGACCCCGAATGACTATGGCTACACCTTC.